Below are 18 T cell receptor beta chains sequenced from a single sample in a study of blood T cell repertoires in COVID-19. Assay used: immunoSEQ multiplex PCR; TCRdb lists only in-frame clones, some missing. Seen here are some 220,000 clones, around 83% observed once, and the top ten hold roughly a tenth. Sequences were obtained from peripheral blood. The source is a man aged 45-60 years with active or convalescent COVID-19.

This rearrangement joins TRBV19 to TRBJ2-7; weak D call: TRBD1 (6 bases). V lost 9 bases to trimming and J lost 1 base, with 22 bases between them. CDR1 and CDR2 (germline): LNHDA, SQIVND (reference sequence). The CDR3 is made up of 16 amino acids. DNA for the CDR3: TGTGCCAGCATAATGGGGGCGTGGGGACCTTCCTACGAGCAGTACGTC. It is translated as CASIMGAWGPSYEQYV.

The J gene is TRBJ2-2, the V gene TRBV5-8, with TRBD2 identical over 14 bases. Germline V CDR1 and CDR2: SGHTS, YDEGEE. Unmatched junction bases numbered 16, after V lost 4 bases and J lost 5 bases. The CDR3 length is 20 residues. The CDR3 sequence: CASSLPRGLAGAPSTGELFF. The DNA of the CDR3 is TGTGCCAGCAGCCTACCCAGGGGACTAGCGGGAGCCCCGAGTACCGGGGAGCTGTTTTTT.

This chain connects TRBV7-8 to TRBJ2-7, with D possibly TRBD1 on 5 matching bases. The CDR3 sequence is 15 residues long. CDR1 and CDR2 from the germline V gene are SGHVS and FQNEAQ. Trimming shortened V by 5 bases and J by 7 bases, and 21 bases separated the two germline ends. The chain's CDR3 is CASSLGKGLLHEQYF. The CDR3 coding sequence is TGTGCCAGCAGCCTAGGGAAGGGGCTACTTCATGAGCAGTACTTC.

The sample holds one count of this clone. The genes are TRBV19 and TRBJ1-6; a possible D gene is TRBD1 (6 bases). V was pared by 4 bases and J by 11 bases, with 18 bases between. The CDR3 totals 15 residues. Germline CDR1 LNHDA, CDR2 SQIVND (reference sequence). CDR3 protein: CASSTQGKGPAPLHF. In DNA, the CDR3 is TGTGCCAGTAGTACCCAGGGGAAGGGTCCGGCACCCCTCCACTTT.

This clone was observed a single time. The chain combines TRBV19 with TRBJ2-7; D is possibly TRBD1 (5 bases). The germline CDR1 and CDR2 sequences are LNHDA and SQIVND (reference sequence). Trimming removed 5 bases from V and 1 base from J, with 12 bases in between. This CDR3 is built from 14 residues. As DNA, the CDR3 is TGTGCCAGTAGTCCCGAGACAGAATCCTACGAGCAGTACTTC. Protein product: CASSPETESYEQYF. Complete variable domain (other parts from reference TRBV19 and TRBJ2-7): DGGITQSPKYLFRKEGQNVTLSCEQNLNHDAMYWYRQDPGQGLRLIYYSQIVNDFQKGDIAEGYSVSREKKESFPLTVTSAQKNPTAFYLCASSPETESYEQYFGPGTRLTVT.

This clone came up once. This chain links TRBV5-1 with TRBJ2-1; 11 positions agree with TRBD2. The germline V gene encodes CDR1 SGHRS and CDR2 YFSETQ. CDR3 length: 14 amino acids. V dropped 6 bases and J dropped 4; count of bases not matched to a gene: 3. The chain's CDR3 is CASKTSGNYNEQFF. The CDR3 DNA sequence: TGCGCCAGCAAGACTAGCGGGAATTACAATGAGCAGTTCTTC.

V is TRBV6-5 and J is TRBJ2-7; 10 bases line up with TRBD2. The germline gives CDR1 MNHEY, CDR2 SVGAGI. The junction had 4 bases not matched to a gene; V was cut back by 6 bases and J by 5 bases. The CDR3 contains 13 residues. CDR3 bases: TGTGCCAGCAGGGGGACTAGCGACCACGAGCAGTACTTC. This sequence encodes CASRGTSDHEQYF.

V usage is TRBV13 and J usage is TRBJ2-3, with 12 bases that match TRBD2. Germline V lookup: CDR1 PRHDT, CDR2 FYEKMQ (reference sequence). The CDR3 has 17 amino acids. V was clipped by 4 bases and J by 3 bases; unmatched bases: 8. CDR3 residues: CASSSIRLAGGTDTQYF. CDR3 in DNA: TGTGCCAGCAGCTCGATACGTCTAGCGGGGGGGACAGATACGCAGTATTTT. The variable domain in full, with the rest retrieved from reference TRBV13 and TRBJ2-3, is AAGVIQSPRHLIKEKRETATLKCYPIPRHDTVYWYQQGPGQDPQFLISFYEKMQSDKGSIPDRFSAQQFSDYHSELNMSSLELGDSALYFCASSSIRLAGGTDTQYFGPGTRLTVL.

This clone has just a few counts. This rearrangement joins TRBV3-1 (or the pseudogene TRBV3-2) to TRBJ1-2; TRBD1 matches 7 bases. After removal of 5 bases from V and 4 bases from J, the junction contained 13 bases not matched to a gene. Germline assignment: CDR1 LGHDT and CDR2 YNNKEL (reference sequence). The CDR3 is 16 amino acids. The chain's CDR3 is CASSLLVQGDGYGYTF. CDR3 sequence (DNA): TGTGCCAGCAGCTTGTTAGTCCAGGGGGATGGCTATGGCTACACCTTC.

This clone has more than one count but fewer than ten. V gene TRBV7-2 combines with J gene TRBJ2-7; D call uncertain. V was cut by 5 bases and J by 2 bases, with 16 bases left in between. The CDR3 spans 15 residues. Germline assignment: CDR1 SGHTA and CDR2 FQGNSA. The CDR3 DNA reads as TGTGCCAGCAGCCCCACTCGGCAGGCTACCTACGAGCAGTACTTC. It is translated as CASSPTRQATYEQYF.

This clone was recorded once. This CDR3 is also generated by other DNA sequences in the sample. This chain links TRBV7-2 with TRBJ1-1; D gene uncertain. Germline V gene sequence: CDR1 SGHTA, CDR2 FQGNSA. The ends were cut back, 3 bases at V and 5 bases at J, with 10 bases in the middle. The CDR3 is made up of 13 amino acids. The CDR3 bases are TGTGCCAGCAGCTTGCAAGGGAGTACTGAAGCTTTCTTT. This codes for CASSLQGSTEAFF.

The J gene is TRBJ1-2, the V gene TRBV5-8, with a tentative D call TRBD1 (6 bases). The germline V gene encodes CDR1 SGHTS and CDR2 YDEGEE. CDR3 length equals 14 residues. V shed 0 bases and J shed 6 bases, with 12 bases lying between them. CDR3 coding DNA: TGTGCCAGCAGCTTGGACAGGGAAATGGATGGCTACACCTTC. It translates to CASSLDREMDGYTF.

Comments on this clone: With a much larger clone just one base away, this may be a read error. At the DNA level, this CDR3 is encoded by other sequences in the same sample as well. The rearrangement uses TRBV28 and TRBJ1-5; TRBD1 agrees at 10 bases. The CDR3 is made up of 15 amino acids. Germline V CDR1 and CDR2: MDHEN, SYDVKM. CDR3 sequence reads: CASRVDRGLVQPQHF. The CDR3 DNA follows: TGTGCCAGCAGGGTGGACAGGGGGTTAGTTCAGCCTCAGCATTTT. Looking up the rest from reference TRBV28 and TRBJ1-5 gives the full variable domain: DVKVTQSSRYLVKRTGEKVFLECVQDMDHENMFWYRQDPGLGLRLIYFSYDVKMKEKGDIPEGYSVSREKKERFSLILESASTNQTSMYLCASRVDRGLVQPQHFGDGTRLSIL.

The rearrangement links TRBV5-1 to TRBJ2-2, with D perhaps matching TRBD2 (5 bases). Germline CDR1 and CDR2: SGHRS and YFSETQ. There are 14 residues in the CDR3. V was trimmed by 4 bases and J by 0 bases, leaving 7 bases between them. The CDR3 here is CASSPDSNTGELFF. The DNA of the CDR3 is TGCGCCAGCAGCCCGGACTCGAACACCGGGGAGCTGTTTTTT. Looking up the rest from reference TRBV5-1 and TRBJ2-2 gives the full variable domain: KAGVTQTPRYLIKTRGQQVTLSCSPISGHRSVSWYQQTPGQGLQFLFEYFSETQRNKGNFPGRFSGRQFSNSRSEMNVSTLELGDSALYLCASSPDSNTGELFFGEGSRLTVL.

The rearrangement links TRBV5-8 to TRBJ1-2, with D unclear. V dropped 4 bases and J dropped 3 bases, with 19 bases sitting between them. The germline V gene has CDR1 SGHTS and CDR2 YDEGEE. The CDR3 covers 16 residues. The CDR3 DNA sequence: TGTGCCAGCAGCCCCCTCGAATCTGTGTGGCACTATGGCTACACCTTC. Protein sequence: CASSPLESVWHYGYTF.

The rearrangement uses TRBV15 and TRBJ1-6, with 11 bases identical to TRBD1. CDR3 length: 16 amino acids. Germline V gene sequence: CDR1 LNHNV, CDR2 YYDKDF (reference sequence). Germline trimming cut 3 bases from V and 6 bases from J; bases unmatched to any gene: 4. The CDR3 region is CATSRPGTGGNSPLHF. CDR3 sequence (DNA): TGTGCCACCAGCAGGCCCGGGACAGGGGGTAATTCACCCCTCCACTTT.

This rearrangement joins TRBV18 to TRBJ2-7, with D possibly being TRBD2 (6 bases). This CDR3 spans 17 amino acids. With 2 bases removed from V and 0 bases from J, the gap between germline ends came to 17 bases. Looked up from germline, CDR1 is KGHSH and CDR2 is LQKENI. The CDR3 loop is CASSPGRLAYSSYEQYF. DNA for the CDR3: TGTGCCAGCTCACCAGGCCGGCTAGCGTATAGCTCCTACGAGCAGTACTTC.

This clone was found a few times. The chain links TRBV3-1 (or the pseudogene TRBV3-2) to TRBJ1-1; 8 bases match TRBD1. Germline CDR1 reads LGHDT; CDR2 reads YNNKEL (reference sequence). The CDR3 covers 17 residues. J was trimmed by 5 bases and V by 3 bases; bases with no gene match: 14. The CDR3 is CASSQQSWGRGRTEAFF. The CDR3 bases are TGTGCCAGCAGCCAGCAATCTTGGGGCAGGGGGCGAACTGAAGCTTTCTTT.